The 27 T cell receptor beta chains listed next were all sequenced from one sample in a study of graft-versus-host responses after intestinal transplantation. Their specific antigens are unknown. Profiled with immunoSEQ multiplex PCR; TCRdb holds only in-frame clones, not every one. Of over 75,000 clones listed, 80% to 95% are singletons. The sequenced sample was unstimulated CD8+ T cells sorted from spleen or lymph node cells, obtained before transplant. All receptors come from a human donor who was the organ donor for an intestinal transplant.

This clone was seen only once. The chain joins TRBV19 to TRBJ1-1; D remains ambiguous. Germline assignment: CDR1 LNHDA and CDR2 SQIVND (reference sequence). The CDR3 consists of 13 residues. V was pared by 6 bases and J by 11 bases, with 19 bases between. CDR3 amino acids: CASSSDTPVMAFF. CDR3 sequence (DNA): TGTGCCAGTAGCTCCGACACACCCGTCATGGCTTTCTTT.

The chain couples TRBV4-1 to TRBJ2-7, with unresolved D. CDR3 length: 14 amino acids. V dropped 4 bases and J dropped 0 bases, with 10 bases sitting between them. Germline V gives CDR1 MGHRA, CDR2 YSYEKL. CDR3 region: CASSPQIFSYEQYF. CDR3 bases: TGCGCCAGCAGCCCACAGATCTTCTCCTACGAGCAGTACTTC.

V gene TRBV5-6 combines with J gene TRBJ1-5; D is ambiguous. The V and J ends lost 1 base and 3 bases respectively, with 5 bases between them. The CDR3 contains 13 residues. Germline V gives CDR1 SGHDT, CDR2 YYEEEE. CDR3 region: CASSLTPNQPQHF. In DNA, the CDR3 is TGTGCCAGCAGCTTGACTCCCAATCAGCCCCAGCATTTT.

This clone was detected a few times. The CDR3 DNA sequence: TGCGCCAGCAGCACGGGAACAAACCCCCACTATGGCTACACCTTC. Protein product: CASSTGTNPHYGYTF. The gene calls are TRBV5-1 and TRBJ1-2; D gene ambiguous. CDR1 and CDR2 (germline): SGHRS, YFSETQ. V lost 4 bases and J lost 3, with 16 bases in between. The CDR3 contains 15 residues.

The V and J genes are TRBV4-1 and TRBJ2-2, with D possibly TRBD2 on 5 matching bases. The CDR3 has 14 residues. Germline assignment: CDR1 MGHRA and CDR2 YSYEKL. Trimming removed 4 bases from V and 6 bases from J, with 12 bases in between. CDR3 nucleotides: TGCGCCAGCAGCCCCCCGGTGCGGGCCGGGGAGCTGTTTTTT. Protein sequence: CASSPPVRAGELFF.

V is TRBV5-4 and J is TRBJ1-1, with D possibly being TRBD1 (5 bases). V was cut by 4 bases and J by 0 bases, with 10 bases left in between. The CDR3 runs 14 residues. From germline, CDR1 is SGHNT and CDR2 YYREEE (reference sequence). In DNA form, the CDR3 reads TGTGCCAGCAGCGCAGGGTTCCTGAACACTGAAGCTTTCTTT. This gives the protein CASSAGFLNTEAFF.

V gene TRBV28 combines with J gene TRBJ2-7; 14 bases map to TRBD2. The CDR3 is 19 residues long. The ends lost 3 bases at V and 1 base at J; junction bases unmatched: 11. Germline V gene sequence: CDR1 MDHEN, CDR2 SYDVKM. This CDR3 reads CASSFPGTSGSSDSYEQYF. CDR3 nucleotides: TGTGCCAGCAGTTTTCCAGGGACTAGCGGGAGCTCTGATTCCTACGAGCAGTACTTC.

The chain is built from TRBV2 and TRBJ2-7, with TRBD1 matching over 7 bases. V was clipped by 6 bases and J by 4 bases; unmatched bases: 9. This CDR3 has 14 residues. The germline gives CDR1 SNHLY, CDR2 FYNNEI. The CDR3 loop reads CASSPFDRVYEQYF. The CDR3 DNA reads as TGTGCCAGCAGCCCCTTTGACAGGGTGTACGAGCAGTACTTC.

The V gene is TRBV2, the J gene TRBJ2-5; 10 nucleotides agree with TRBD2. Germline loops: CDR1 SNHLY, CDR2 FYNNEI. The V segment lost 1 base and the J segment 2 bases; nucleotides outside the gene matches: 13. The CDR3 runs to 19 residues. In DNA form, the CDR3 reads TGTGCCAGCAGTGAAGAGTCTAGCGGGAGCCTATGGGTTCAAGAGACCCAGTACTTC. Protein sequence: CASSEESSGSLWVQETQYF. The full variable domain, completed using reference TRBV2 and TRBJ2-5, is EPEVTQTPSHQVTQMGQEVILRCVPISNHLYFYWYRQILGQKVEFLVSFYNNEISEKSEIFDDQFSVERPDGSNFTLKIRSTKLEDSAMYFCASSEESSGSLWVQETQYFGPGTRLLVL.

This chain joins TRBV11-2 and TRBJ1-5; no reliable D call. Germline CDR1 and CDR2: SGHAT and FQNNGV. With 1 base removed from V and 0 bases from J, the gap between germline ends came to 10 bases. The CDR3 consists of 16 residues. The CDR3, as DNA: TGTGCCAGCAGCTTAGGGTCGGGAGGTAGCAATCAGCCCCAGCATTTT. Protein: CASSLGSGGSNQPQHF.

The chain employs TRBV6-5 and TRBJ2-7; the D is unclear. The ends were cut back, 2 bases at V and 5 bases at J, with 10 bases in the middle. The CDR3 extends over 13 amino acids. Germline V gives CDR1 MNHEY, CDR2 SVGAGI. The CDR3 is CASSYITSDEQYF. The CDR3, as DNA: TGTGCCAGCAGTTACATTACATCTGACGAGCAGTACTTC.

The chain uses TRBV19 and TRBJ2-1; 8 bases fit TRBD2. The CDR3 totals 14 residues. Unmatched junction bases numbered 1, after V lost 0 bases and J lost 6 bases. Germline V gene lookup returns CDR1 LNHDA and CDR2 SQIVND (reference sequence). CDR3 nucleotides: TGTGCCAGTAGTATAGAGAGCGGGAGCAATGAGCAGTTCTTC. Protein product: CASSIESGSNEQFF. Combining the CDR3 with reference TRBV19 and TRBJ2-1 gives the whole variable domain DGGITQSPKYLFRKEGQNVTLSCEQNLNHDAMYWYRQDPGQGLRLIYYSQIVNDFQKGDIAEGYSVSREKKESFPLTVTSAQKNPTAFYLCASSIESGSNEQFFGPGTRLTVL.

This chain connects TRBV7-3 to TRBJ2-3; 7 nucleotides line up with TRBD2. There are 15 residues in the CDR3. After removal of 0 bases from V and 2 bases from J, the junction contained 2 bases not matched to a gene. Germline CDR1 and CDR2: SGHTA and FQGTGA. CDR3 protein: CASSLTGGITDTQYF. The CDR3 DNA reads TGTGCCAGCAGCTTAACGGGGGGGATCACAGATACGCAGTATTTT. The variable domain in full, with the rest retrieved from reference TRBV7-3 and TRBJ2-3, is GAGVSQTPSNKVTEKGKYVELRCDPISGHTALYWYRQSLGQGPEFLIYFQGTGAADDSGLPNDRFFAVRPEGSVSTLKIQRTERGDSAVYLCASSLTGGITDTQYFGPGTRLTVL.

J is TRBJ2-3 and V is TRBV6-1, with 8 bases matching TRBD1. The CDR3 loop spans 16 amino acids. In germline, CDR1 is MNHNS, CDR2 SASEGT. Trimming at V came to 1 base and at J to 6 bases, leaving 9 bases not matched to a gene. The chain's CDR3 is CASSEGDRSPRDTQYF. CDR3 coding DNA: TGTGCCAGCAGTGAAGGGGACAGGTCACCACGTGATACGCAGTATTTT.

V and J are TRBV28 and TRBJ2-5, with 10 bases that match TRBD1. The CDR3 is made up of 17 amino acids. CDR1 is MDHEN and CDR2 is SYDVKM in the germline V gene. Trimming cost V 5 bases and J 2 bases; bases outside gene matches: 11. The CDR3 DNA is TGTGCCAGCAGTACTCTATTTGGGACAGGGGCTCAAGAGACCCAGTACTTC. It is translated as CASSTLFGTGAQETQYF.

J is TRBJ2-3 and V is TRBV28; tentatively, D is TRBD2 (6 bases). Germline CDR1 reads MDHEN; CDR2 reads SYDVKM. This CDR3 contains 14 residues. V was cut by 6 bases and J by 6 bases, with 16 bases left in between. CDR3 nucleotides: TGTGCCAGCAGCGAGGAGGGCCCCACGGATACGCAGTATTTT. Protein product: CASSEEGPTDTQYF.

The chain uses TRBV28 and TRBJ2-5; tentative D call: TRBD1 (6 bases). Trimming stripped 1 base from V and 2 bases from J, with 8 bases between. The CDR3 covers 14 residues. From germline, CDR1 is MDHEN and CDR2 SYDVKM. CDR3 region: CASSLLTGQETQYF. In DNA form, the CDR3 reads TGTGCCAGCAGTTTATTGACAGGTCAAGAGACCCAGTACTTC.

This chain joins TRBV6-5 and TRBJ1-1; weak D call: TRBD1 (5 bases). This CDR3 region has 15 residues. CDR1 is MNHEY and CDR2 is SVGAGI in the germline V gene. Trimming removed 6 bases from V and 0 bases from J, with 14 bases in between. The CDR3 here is CASSLLPGMNTEAFF. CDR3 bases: TGTGCCAGCAGCTTACTCCCAGGGATGAACACTGAAGCTTTCTTT.

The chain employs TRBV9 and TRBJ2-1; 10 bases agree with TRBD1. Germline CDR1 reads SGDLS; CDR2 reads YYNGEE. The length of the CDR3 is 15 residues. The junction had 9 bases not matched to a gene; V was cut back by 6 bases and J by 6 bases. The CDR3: CASTSRGTGVNEQFF. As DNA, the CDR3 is TGTGCCAGCACCAGTCGTGGGACAGGGGTCAATGAGCAGTTCTTC.

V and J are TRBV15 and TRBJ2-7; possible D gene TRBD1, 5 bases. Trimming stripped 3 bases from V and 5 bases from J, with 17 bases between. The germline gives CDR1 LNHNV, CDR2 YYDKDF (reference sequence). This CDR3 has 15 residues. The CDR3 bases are TGTGCCACCAGCAGCGGAGACAGTCTCCTCGACGAGCAGTACTTC. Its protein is CATSSGDSLLDEQYF.

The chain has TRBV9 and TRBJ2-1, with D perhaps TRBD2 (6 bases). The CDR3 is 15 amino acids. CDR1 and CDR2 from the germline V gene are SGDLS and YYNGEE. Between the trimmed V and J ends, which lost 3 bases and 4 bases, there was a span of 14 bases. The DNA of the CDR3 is TGTGCCAGCAGCGCCGGGGGACGGACTTACAATGAGCAGTTCTTC. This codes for CASSAGGRTYNEQFF.

CDR3 region: CASDGSGPQTLREQFF. Written as DNA, the CDR3 is TGTGCCAGCGACGGGAGCGGACCCCAAACCCTTAGGGAGCAGTTCTTC. This sequence joins TRBV7-9 and TRBJ2-1, with D perhaps matching TRBD2 (6 bases). Trimming removed 8 bases from V and 10 bases from J, with 27 bases in between. Germline loops: CDR1 SEHNR, CDR2 FQNEAQ (reference sequence). This CDR3 spans 16 amino acids. Complete variable domain (other parts from reference TRBV7-9 and TRBJ2-1): DTGVSQNPRHKITKRGQNVTFRCDPISEHNRLYWYRQTLGQGPEFLTYFQNEAQLEKSRLLSDRFSAERPKGSFSTLEIQRTEQGDSAMYLCASDGSGPQTLREQFFGPGTRLTVL.

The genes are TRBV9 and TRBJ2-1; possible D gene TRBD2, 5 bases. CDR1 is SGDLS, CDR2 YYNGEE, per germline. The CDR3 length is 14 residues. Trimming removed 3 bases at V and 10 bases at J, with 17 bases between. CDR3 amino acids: CASSEVLGDYEQFF. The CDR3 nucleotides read TGTGCCAGCAGCGAGGTCCTAGGTGACTACGAGCAGTTCTTC.

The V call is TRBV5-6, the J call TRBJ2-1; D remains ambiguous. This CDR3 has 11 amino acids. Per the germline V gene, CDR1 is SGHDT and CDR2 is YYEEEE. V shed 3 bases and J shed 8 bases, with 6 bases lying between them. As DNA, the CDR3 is TGTGCCAGCAGCTCGACACATGAGCAGTTCTTC. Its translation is CASSSTHEQFF.

CDR3 loop: CASSWQGALFPYGYTF. CDR3 nucleotides: TGCGCCAGCAGCTGGCAGGGGGCCCTCTTCCCCTATGGCTACACCTTC. The chain joins TRBV5-1 to TRBJ1-2; TRBD1 agrees at 8 bases. V shed 3 bases and J 4 bases; nucleotides not matched to a gene: 11. The CDR3 runs 16 residues. From germline, CDR1 is SGHRS and CDR2 YFSETQ.

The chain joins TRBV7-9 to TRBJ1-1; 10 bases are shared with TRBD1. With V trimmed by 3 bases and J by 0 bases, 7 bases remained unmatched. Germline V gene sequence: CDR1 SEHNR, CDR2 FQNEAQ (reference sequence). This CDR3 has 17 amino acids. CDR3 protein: CASSFLGQGPLNTEAFF. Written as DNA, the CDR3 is TGTGCCAGCAGCTTTCTGGGACAGGGGCCCTTGAACACTGAAGCTTTCTTT.

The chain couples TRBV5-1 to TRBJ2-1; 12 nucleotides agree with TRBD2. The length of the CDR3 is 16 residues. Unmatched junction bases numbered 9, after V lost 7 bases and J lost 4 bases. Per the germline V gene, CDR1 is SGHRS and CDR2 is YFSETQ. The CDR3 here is CASGATSGGVYNEQFF. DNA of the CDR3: TGCGCCAGCGGGGCGACTAGCGGGGGAGTTTACAATGAGCAGTTCTTC.